The 25 T cell receptor beta chains presented below share a single source sample, sequenced in a study of blood T cell repertoires in COVID-19. Sequencing used immunoSEQ multiplex PCR; TCRdb keeps in-frame clones, though not all of them. The data show under 90,000 clones, with approximately 90% seen just once and roughly 2.7% held by the top ten. Sequencing was performed on peripheral blood. Receptors were obtained from a man aged 65 to 85 with active or convalescent COVID-19.

The chain has TRBV12-2 and TRBJ2-7; TRBD2, the table's D call, was not compared with the DNA. TRBV12-2 is noted as a pseudogene. The CDR3 extends over 19 amino acids. CDR3 loop: CASRPSLAGGPEIWFEQYF. CDR3 in DNA: TGTGCAAGTCGCCCGTCACTAGCGGGAGGGCCCGAAATATGGTTCGAGCAGTACTTC.

The chain is built from TRBV3-1 (or the pseudogene TRBV3-2) and TRBJ1-6; D uncertain. Between the trimmed V and J ends, which lost 1 base and 5 bases, there was a span of 12 bases. The CDR3 runs 16 residues. Germline CDR1 is LGHDT and CDR2 is YNNKEL (reference sequence). In DNA form, the CDR3 reads TGTGCCAGCAGCCAAGCTAGCAGGTCCGATAATTCACCCCTCCACTTT. As protein: CASSQASRSDNSPLHF.

The chain employs TRBV3-1 (or the pseudogene TRBV3-2) and TRBJ2-1; 16 bases line up with TRBD2. J lost 4 bases, V lost 3 bases, and 6 bases had no gene match. Per germline, CDR1 LGHDT and CDR2 YNNKEL (reference sequence). The CDR3 spans 18 residues. The CDR3 reads CASSQGLAGGLGYNEQFF. For the CDR3, the DNA is TGTGCCAGCAGCCAGGGACTAGCGGGAGGGTTAGGATACAATGAGCAGTTCTTC.

The chain joins TRBV5-6 to TRBJ2-5; TRBD2 matches at 8 bases. The CDR3 loop spans 15 amino acids. Germline-derived CDR1 and CDR2 are SGHDT and YYEEEE. V lost 0 bases, J lost 1 base, and 2 bases stayed unmatched. The DNA of the CDR3 is TGTGCCAGCAGCTTGGTTGCGGGAGGCCAAGAGACCCAGTACTTC. Protein: CASSLVAGGQETQYF. The whole variable domain, remainder taken from reference TRBV5-6 and TRBJ2-5, is DAGVTQSPTHLIKTRGQQVTLRCSPKSGHDTVSWYQQALGQGPQFIFQYYEEEERQRGNFPDRFSGHQFPNYSSELNVNALLLGDSALYLCASSLVAGGQETQYFGPGTRLLVL.

V gene TRBV5-1 combines with J gene TRBJ1-1; the D gene is possibly TRBD1 (6 bases). V lost 4 bases to trimming and J lost 8 bases, with 15 bases between them. This CDR3 has 13 residues. Germline CDR1 and CDR2: SGHRS and YFSETQ. CDR3 sequence (DNA): TGCGCCAGCAGCATAAACAGGGAGCGAGAAGCTTTCTTT. Encoded protein: CASSINREREAFF.

The chain uses TRBV6-4 and TRBJ2-2, with 9 bases that match TRBD1. The germline gives CDR1 MRHNA, CDR2 SNTAGT. J gave up 7 bases and V 6 bases, and 6 bases lay outside the gene matches. CDR3 length: 14 amino acids. The CDR3 reads CASRGQGNVGELFF. The DNA for the CDR3 is TGTGCCAGCAGGGGACAGGGAAACGTCGGGGAGCTGTTTTTT.

The rearrangement joins TRBV20-1 to TRBJ1-2; D is possibly TRBD1 (5 bases). V dropped 2 bases and J dropped 8 bases, with 9 bases sitting between them. The CDR3 runs to 11 residues. The germline gives CDR1 DFQATT, CDR2 SNEGSKA (reference sequence). The CDR3 loop reads CSARQGGGYTF. The CDR3 bases are TGCAGTGCTAGACAGGGAGGGGGCTACACCTTC.

The V call is TRBV7-8, the J call TRBJ2-7, with no clear D. Germline V gives CDR1 SGHVS, CDR2 FQNEAQ. The CDR3 has 16 residues. V lost 6 bases and J 4 bases, leaving 22 bases between the germline ends. CDR3 in amino acids: CASSTRHNSIGYEQYF. The CDR3 DNA sequence: TGTGCCAGCAGTACTCGACATAATTCGATAGGTTACGAGCAGTACTTC.

This clone was recorded a few times. This sequence joins TRBV7-3 and TRBJ2-2; the D gene is possibly TRBD1 (5 bases). CDR3 length: 13 amino acids. Trimming cost V 5 bases and J 8 bases, with 12 bases left between them. From germline, CDR1 is SGHTA and CDR2 FQGTGA. The DNA for the CDR3 is TGTGCCAGCAGCCCCATCAGGGCTGGGGAGCTGTTTTTT. Translation gives CASSPIRAGELFF.

This rearrangement joins TRBV4-1 to TRBJ2-2, with TRBD2 identical over 13 bases. Losses at the gene ends were 4 bases for V and 7 bases for J; bases not matched to a gene: 12. The CDR3 length is 18 residues. The V gene's germline CDR1 is MGHRA and CDR2 YSYEKL. CDR3 sequence reads: CASSLPTSGGASGGELFF. Written as DNA, the CDR3 is TGCGCCAGCAGCCTCCCCACTAGCGGGGGGGCTAGTGGCGGGGAGCTGTTTTTT.

This chain uses TRBV7-3 with TRBJ2-2; tentative D call: TRBD1 (6 bases). The CDR3 runs 15 residues. The germline gives CDR1 SGHTA, CDR2 FQGTGA. V lost 5 bases to trimming and J lost 3 bases, with 13 bases between them. The CDR3 loop reads CASSPRTGHTGELFF. In nucleotides, the CDR3 is TGTGCCAGCAGCCCGCGCACAGGGCACACCGGGGAGCTGTTTTTT.

The chain uses TRBV10-2 and TRBJ2-7; a weak D match, TRBD1 (6 bases). V gave up 8 bases and J gave up 2 bases, with 13 bases separating them. The CDR3 has 13 residues. Germline CDR1 WSHSY, CDR2 SAAADI. The CDR3 here is CASGVDRTYEQYF. CDR3 in DNA: TGCGCCAGCGGTGTGGACAGAACCTACGAGCAGTACTTC.

This clone was counted once. The genes are TRBV18 and TRBJ1-5; perhaps TRBD1 as D (5 bases). Germline CDR1 and CDR2: KGHSH and LQKENI. The length of the CDR3 is 15 residues. V was cut by 6 bases and J by 9 bases, with 21 bases left in between. CDR3 loop: CASSQGSGSPGPQHF. As DNA, the CDR3 is TGTGCCAGCTCTCAGGGATCGGGCTCCCCGGGGCCCCAGCATTTT.

This clone was counted only a few times. The chain links TRBV6-5 to TRBJ1-6; a possible D gene is TRBD1 (5 bases). CDR1 MNHEY and CDR2 SVGAGI come from the germline V gene. The V end was cut by 2 bases, the J end by 7 bases, with 9 bases between. The CDR3 consists of 14 residues. This chain's CDR3 is CASSYEGLNSPLHF. The CDR3 nucleotides read TGTGCCAGCAGTTACGAGGGACTAAATTCACCCCTCCACTTT.

The chain recombines TRBV10-2 with TRBJ1-1; tentative D call: TRBD1 (5 bases). Trimming pared 0 bases from V and 7 bases from J, leaving 18 bases between. The CDR3 consists of 16 residues. The germline V gene encodes CDR1 WSHSY and CDR2 SAAADI. The CDR3 DNA reads TGCGCCAGCAGTGAGTCAACAGGTACTTTCTTCCGTGAAGCTTTCTTT. The encoded protein is CASSESTGTFFREAFF.

V gene TRBV5-1 combines with J gene TRBJ2-7, with 9 bases aligning to TRBD1. This CDR3 comprises 13 residues. Per germline, CDR1 SGHRS and CDR2 YFSETQ. After removal of 4 bases from V and 6 bases from J, the junction contained 5 bases not matched to a gene. CDR3 residues: CASSPGQGGEQYF. Here the CDR3 DNA reads TGCGCCAGCAGCCCGGGACAGGGAGGCGAGCAGTACTTC.

V gene TRBV19 combines with J gene TRBJ2-1; maybe TRBD1 (7 bases). With 2 bases removed from V and 6 bases from J, the gap between germline ends came to 23 bases. This CDR3 is built from 18 residues. Germline V gives CDR1 LNHDA, CDR2 SQIVND (reference sequence). The chain's CDR3 is CASSISGTGAGGLNEQFF. DNA for the CDR3: TGTGCCAGTAGTATATCTGGTACGGGAGCAGGGGGGCTCAATGAGCAGTTCTTC. Full variable domain (rest looked up from reference TRBV19 and TRBJ2-1): DGGITQSPKYLFRKEGQNVTLSCEQNLNHDAMYWYRQDPGQGLRLIYYSQIVNDFQKGDIAEGYSVSREKKESFPLTVTSAQKNPTAFYLCASSISGTGAGGLNEQFFGPGTRLTVL.

The rearrangement links TRBV10-3 to TRBJ1-2; the D is unclear. The V gene lost 4 bases and the J gene lost 2 bases, with 20 bases spanning the gap. The CDR3 has 17 amino acids. Germline V lookup: CDR1 ENHRY, CDR2 SYGVKD. The CDR3, as DNA: TGTGCCATCAGTGCAAGGTCCGGTAGGGAGCCAAACTATGGCTACACCTTC. This translates into CAISARSGREPNYGYTF.

The count of this clone is one. The J gene is TRBJ2-2, the V gene TRBV21-1; the table's TRBD1 call for D was not verified on the DNA. TRBV21-1 is noted as a pseudogene. This CDR3 region has 17 residues. The CDR3 protein is CASSKSMSQGYTGELFF. DNA of the CDR3: TGTGCCAGCAGCAAATCTATGAGTCAGGGCTACACCGGGGAGCTGTTTTTT.

The chain links TRBV2 to TRBJ1-5, with D maybe TRBD1 (5 bases). In germline, CDR1 is SNHLY, CDR2 FYNNEI. The CDR3 runs to 13 residues. Trimming removed 4 bases from V and 4 bases from J, with 8 bases in between. CDR3 DNA sequence: TGTGCCAGCAGTGTTGACAGAAATCAGCCCCAGCATTTT. Its protein product is CASSVDRNQPQHF.

The table lists this clone with a few counts. The J gene is TRBJ1-3, the V gene TRBV19, with D possibly being TRBD1 (5 bases). The CDR3 runs 14 residues. The V end was cut by 5 bases, the J end by 0 bases, with 8 bases between. CDR1 and CDR2 (germline): LNHDA, SQIVND (reference sequence). The CDR3 bases are TGTGCCAGTAGTCAGACAGTCTCTGGAAACACCATATATTTT. Translated, it gives CASSQTVSGNTIYF.

The chain carries TRBV7-8 and TRBJ1-5; 9 bases line up with TRBD1. Germline V gene sequence: CDR1 SGHVS, CDR2 FQNEAQ. The CDR3 has 15 amino acids. V gave up 2 bases and J gave up 7 bases; unmatched junction bases: 6. The CDR3: CASSLRTGAGQPQHF. Written as DNA, the CDR3 is TGTGCCAGCAGCTTACGGACAGGGGCCGGGCAGCCCCAGCATTTT. The variable domain in full, with the rest retrieved from reference TRBV7-8 and TRBJ1-5, is GAGVSQSPRYKVAKRGQDVALRCDPISGHVSLFWYQQALGQGPEFLTYFQNEAQLDKSGLPSDRFFAERPEGSVSTLKIQRTQQEDSAVYLCASSLRTGAGQPQHFGDGTRLSIL.

The chain combines TRBV2 with TRBJ1-4; D is unclear. The CDR3 extends over 15 amino acids. Deletions cut 3 bases from V and 4 bases from J, with 12 bases between. Germline CDR1 is SNHLY and CDR2 is FYNNEI. The CDR3 spells CASSDLWTVNEKLFF. Here the CDR3 DNA reads TGTGCCAGCAGTGACCTCTGGACTGTTAATGAAAAACTGTTTTTT.

V usage is TRBV9 and J usage is TRBJ2-1; TRBD2 matches at 14 bases. CDR1 and CDR2 (germline): SGDLS, YYNGEE. V shed 2 bases, J shed 4 bases, and the junction held 8 bases outside the gene matches. The CDR3 runs 18 residues. In nucleotides, the CDR3 is TGTGCCAGCAGCGTCCTAGGGACTAGCGGGAGCCTTTACAATGAGCAGTTCTTC. It translates to CASSVLGTSGSLYNEQFF.

The CDR3 DNA sequence: TGCGCCAGCAGCCGCTACTTAGCGGGAGAAGGGACTGAGCAGTTCTTC. Its translation is CASSRYLAGEGTEQFF. The gene calls are TRBV4-1 and TRBJ2-1; 9 positions agree with TRBD2. This CDR3 comprises 16 residues. Trimming at V came to 4 bases and at J to 9 bases, leaving 13 bases not matched to a gene. Per the germline V gene, CDR1 is MGHRA and CDR2 is YSYEKL.